The source of this T cell receptor beta chain is a study of beta chain features in type 1 diabetes. Investigators reverse transcribed all isolated RNA, so they sequenced expressed TCRB transcripts. The assay was immunoSEQ multiplex PCR, and TCRdb's table has in-frame clones only and misses some. The sample holds 350,000 to 450,000 clones, approximately 15% seen once. The length of the CDR3 is 11 residues. Trimming pared 1 base from V and 2 bases from J, leaving 3 bases between. Germline V gene data show CDR1 as DFQATT and CDR2 as SNEGSKA (reference sequence). As regards this clone: The same CDR3 can be traced to other DNA sequences in this sample.

The source of this sequence is a man younger than 40 in good health. Sequencing was performed on naive CD4+ T cells from blood. This chain uses TRBV20-1 with TRBJ2-7; no firm D call. CDR3 sequence (DNA): TGCAGTGCTAGAGCCCCCTACGAGCAGTACTTC. Its translation: CSARAPYEQYF.